What follows describes a single TCR beta chain. This CDR3 contains 12 residues. The V gene lost 3 bases and the J gene lost 1 base, with 6 bases spanning the gap. Germline CDR1 reads SQVTM; CDR2 reads ANQGSEA. The authors' processing: For nucleated cells, counts were estimated from reference gene primer amplification. Some clones are missing from TCRdb's copy, which holds only in-frame ones; the method was immunoSEQ multiplex PCR. V and J calls and clone size are copied from that table; D and trimming were computed from the DNA. This table holds 90,000 to 110,000 clones, approximately 87% found once. This sample is part of a study of blood T cell repertoires in COVID-19. At the level of the study: Both acute and convalescent COVID-19 samples were obtained from the United States, Italy and Spain. The analysed material was cDNA or gDNA that came from T cells, B-cell-depleted T cells, or PBMCs.

This clonotype was sampled from a woman aged 55-69 years with acute or convalescent COVID-19. The chain couples TRBV29-1 to TRBJ1-1; D ambiguous. The material sequenced was peripheral blood. The CDR3 DNA is TGCAGCGTTGATATTTCGAACACTGAAGCTTTCTTT. This gives the protein CSVDISNTEAFF. Filled out from reference TRBV29-1 and TRBJ1-1, the complete variable domain reads SAVISQKPSRDICQRGTSLTIQCQVDSQVTMMFWYRQQPGQSLTLIATANQGSEATYESGFVIDKFPISRPNLTFSTLTVSNMSPEDSSIYLCSVDISNTEAFFGQGTRLTVV.